This TCR gamma chain derives from a study of intestinal T cells in coeliac disease (dated by TCRdb to 2020 to 2021). Regarding the complete study: In the TRG cohort, coeliac patients were much younger than controls, with a mean age of roughly 15 years compared with about 55 years. The TCR-delta (TRD) cohort comprised duodenal biopsies from around 10 coeliac disease patients and around 10 non-coeliac controls. A second, larger TCR-gamma (TRG) cohort comprised duodenal biopsies from more than 30 coeliac disease patients and roughly 20 non-coeliac controls.

By its share of the sample, this clone is hyperexpanded (1% or more). It lacks a known antigen. It has no much larger one-base neighbor in the sample; base qualities were not kept. At the DNA level, this CDR3 is encoded by other sequences in the same sample as well. Library preparation was by multiplex PCR. Sequencing relied on an Ion Torrent PGM. The LymphoTrack kit, which has primers carrying Illumina adapters, was used to amplify TRG repertoires from approximately 0.2 ug of biopsy DNA. TRG amplicons were cleaned up with AMPure XP beads, measured on a 2100 Bioanalyzer, and combined in equimolar amounts. Sequencing of TRG libraries was performed on an Ion PGM instrument. Per the original workflow: Reads in which more than 10% of nucleotides fell below the per-patient third-quartile quality score were removed with FastX. Reads were aligned with IMGT/HighV-QUEST to assign V, D and J genes, identify CDR3 regions and assess functionality. After the sequences were translated into amino acids, every sequence predicted to be non-functional was thrown out. CDR3s were broken into kmers both with and without positional annotation, kmer frequencies were analysed by PCA, and samples were clustered using each of the 1023 combinations of PCs 1-10. Leave-one-out cross-validation was used to validate the classification, with parameters re-optimised on the remaining samples in each round. Shannon diversity was calculated using the vegan R package from repeated random subsamples equal to the lowest read count. TCRdb called clones anew from the public reads via CATT; matching DNA rows were later pooled. TCRdb assigned the V and J calls; the authors' analysis was not used. This sample is represented by about 550 gamma-chain clones; under 65% of them were singletons. The ten largest clones represent 19% of the sample.

Study-wide conclusions, independent of this receptor: FFPE-derived DNA was found to be relatively degraded, and loss of a proportion of TCR sequences in each sample was likely caused by this degradation. Repeated CDR3 amino acid sequences could not be distinguished from PCR duplicates. All 22 biopsies in training were correctly classified by TRD kmer-based clustering, and a leave-one-out accuracy of less than 95% was reported. Clustering based on TRG put most of the 54 biopsies (about 94%) in the right class, and the reported leave-one-out accuracy was around 90%. Age was significantly different between the coeliac and control groups, but splitting the analysis by age did not give a significant classification.

For each case, genomic DNA was extracted from ten 5-um FFPE scrolls with the QIAamp DNA FFPE tissue kit. Classification of coeliac disease based on the TCR repertoire was tested using fully anonymised formalin-fixed paraffin-embedded duodenal biopsies that were surplus to diagnostic needs. Specimen: a duodenal biopsy. The source of this sequence is a human donor with celiac disease.

The CDR3 has the sequence CATWDRRGYKKLF. The DNA sequence is given as TGTGCCACCTGGGACAGGCGGGGTTATAAGAAACTCTTT. The chain employs TRGV3 and TRGJ1 or TRGJ2. From the cysteine up to the phenylalanine, the CDR3 has a length of 13 residues. Only the CDR3 region is kept as DNA, spanning 39 bases read in frame from base 1. CDR1 is given as VTNTFY and CDR2 as YDVSTARD, both from the germline V gene (reference sequence). Trimmed from V: 0 bases; trimmed from J: 6 bases; junction bases lacking a gene match: 5.